The 21 T cell receptor beta chains below were found in one sample sequenced in a study of blood T cell repertoires in COVID-19. Some clones are missing from TCRdb's copy, which holds only in-frame ones; the method was immunoSEQ multiplex PCR. The data hold roughly 76,000 clones, with around 86% observed a single time. Source material: peripheral blood. The receptors here all came from a woman between 18 and 29 years old with acute or convalescent COVID-19.

This chain connects TRBV5-1 to TRBJ2-7; a weak D match, TRBD1 (6 bases). Germline V gives CDR1 SGHRS, CDR2 YFSETQ. V was trimmed by 4 bases and J by 4 bases, leaving 21 bases between them. The CDR3 contains 16 residues. The CDR3 region is CASSPSGDTKLYEQYF. The CDR3 region has the DNA TGCGCCAGCAGCCCCAGTGGGGACACCAAACTGTACGAGCAGTACTTC.

The chain links TRBV4-3 to TRBJ1-1, with D perhaps matching TRBD1 (5 bases). Trimming removed 0 bases at V and 0 bases at J, with 11 bases between. This CDR3 spans 16 amino acids. Germline CDR1 and CDR2: LGHNA and YSLEER. The CDR3 bases are TGCGCCAGCAGCCAAGATTCTGGAGGGGTGAACACTGAAGCTTTCTTT. As protein: CASSQDSGGVNTEAFF.

CDR3 nucleotide sequence: TGTGCCAGCAGTCCCTTAACAGGGGGCTATGGCTACACCTTC. Protein: CASSPLTGGYGYTF. V and J are TRBV6-6 and TRBJ1-2; 8 positions match TRBD1. This CDR3 spans 14 amino acids. Trimming cost V 5 bases and J 4 bases; bases outside gene matches: 6. Germline CDR1 reads MNHNY; CDR2 reads SVGAGI (reference sequence).

The chain uses TRBV18 and TRBJ2-5, with D possibly TRBD1 on 6 matching bases. Germline V gene data show CDR1 as KGHSH and CDR2 as LQKENI. The V end was cut by 4 bases, the J end by 4 bases, with 16 bases between. The CDR3 is 15 amino acids. CDR3 DNA sequence: TGTGCCAGCTCACTAAGATTGGACAGTCGAGAGACCCAGTACTTC. It codes for CASSLRLDSRETQYF.

Comments on this clone: Other nucleotide sequences in the sample specify the same CDR3. This rearrangement joins TRBV14 to TRBJ1-6; D not resolved. Germline V gene lookup returns CDR1 SGHDN and CDR2 FVKESK. Trimming shortened V by 1 base and J by 7 bases, and 8 bases separated the two germline ends. The length of the CDR3 is 14 residues. The CDR3 region is CASSQGRENSPLHF. CDR3 DNA: TGTGCCAGCAGCCAAGGACGGGAAAATTCACCCCTCCACTTT.

The chain couples TRBV24-1 to TRBJ2-1; D gene unclear. Germline V gene sequence: CDR1 KGHDR, CDR2 SFDVKD. V was clipped by 3 bases and J by 8 bases, with 7 bases between them. The CDR3 extends over 12 amino acids. This CDR3 is CATSDPEDEQFF. Written as DNA, the CDR3 is TGTGCCACCAGTGATCCAGAGGATGAGCAGTTCTTC.

The rearrangement links TRBV5-1 to TRBJ1-1, with 7 bases identical to TRBD1. The CDR3 runs to 14 residues. The V segment lost 5 bases and the J segment 5 bases; nucleotides outside the gene matches: 9. Germline V gene data show CDR1 as SGHRS and CDR2 as YFSETQ. The CDR3 DNA reads as TGCGCCAGCAGTCCCGGGGACAGTTCGACTGAAGCTTTCTTT. Translating gives CASSPGDSSTEAFF. Full variable domain (missing parts from reference TRBV5-1 and TRBJ1-1): KAGVTQTPRYLIKTRGQQVTLSCSPISGHRSVSWYQQTPGQGLQFLFEYFSETQRNKGNFPGRFSGRQFSNSRSEMNVSTLELGDSALYLCASSPGDSSTEAFFGQGTRLTVV.

The chain has TRBV15 and TRBJ2-5, with D hard to call. Looked up from germline, CDR1 is LNHNV and CDR2 is YYDKDF (reference sequence). The CDR3 is 14 residues long. The ends were cut back, 2 bases at V and 3 bases at J, with 10 bases in the middle. CDR3 sequence (DNA): TGTGCCACCAGCAGAAATTGGAGAGAAGAGACCCAGTACTTC. It is translated as CATSRNWREETQYF. Looking up the rest from reference TRBV15 and TRBJ2-5 gives the full variable domain: DAMVIQNPRYQVTQFGKPVTLSCSQTLNHNVMYWYQQKSSQAPKLLFHYYDKDFNNEADTPDNFQSRRPNTSFCFLDIRSPGLGDTAMYLCATSRNWREETQYFGPGTRLLVL.

The genes are TRBV9 and TRBJ1-6, with 8 bases that match TRBD1. Germline CDR1 SGDLS, CDR2 YYNGEE. The CDR3 consists of 16 residues. J lost 8 bases, V lost 1 base, and 8 bases had no gene match. The CDR3 here is CASSVYPGGADSPLHF. The CDR3 DNA follows: TGTGCCAGCAGCGTATACCCAGGGGGCGCCGATTCACCCCTCCACTTT.

The chain joins TRBV30 to TRBJ2-5, with TRBD2 matching 9 bases. V lost 2 bases, J lost 5 bases, and 3 bases stayed unmatched. Germline lookup yields CDR1 GTSNPN and CDR2 SVGIG (reference sequence). The CDR3 has 13 amino acids. The DNA of the CDR3 is TGTGCCTGGAGTCGGACTAGCGAGGAGACCCAGTACTTC. It encodes CAWSRTSEETQYF.

This chain joins TRBV4-1 and TRBJ1-1; unclear D gene. V was cut by 1 base and J by 0 bases, with 6 bases left in between. Germline assignment: CDR1 MGHRA and CDR2 YSYEKL. CDR3 length: 14 amino acids. The CDR3: CASSQGILNTEAFF. CDR3 DNA sequence: TGCGCCAGCAGCCAAGGTATCCTGAACACTGAAGCTTTCTTT.

This clone is a singleton in its sample. The genes are TRBV10-1 and TRBJ1-1, with unresolved D. V lost 5 bases, J lost 7 bases, and 14 bases lay in between. Germline V gene lookup returns CDR1 WNHNN and CDR2 SYGVQD (reference sequence). This CDR3 is 13 amino acids long. The CDR3 loop reads CASSNPPGNEAFF. CDR3 nucleotide sequence: TGCGCCAGCAGTAACCCGCCCGGGAATGAAGCTTTCTTT.

This chain uses TRBV7-6 with TRBJ2-2; possible D gene TRBD1, 5 bases. The V and J ends lost 4 bases and 4 bases respectively, with 19 bases between them. The CDR3 has 17 amino acids. CDR1 is SGHVS and CDR2 is FNYEAQ in the germline V gene. The CDR3: CASSSGNTIAFTGELFF. CDR3 in DNA: TGTGCCAGCAGCTCAGGGAACACGATCGCATTCACCGGGGAGCTGTTTTTT.

V is TRBV30 and J is TRBJ1-3; the D gene is possibly TRBD1 (5 bases). CDR1 is GTSNPN and CDR2 is SVGIG in the germline V gene (reference sequence). This CDR3 contains 14 residues. V shed 0 bases and J shed 0 bases, with 6 bases lying between them. DNA for the CDR3: TGTGCCTGGAGTGTCGACAGCTCTGGAAACACCATATATTTT. Translated: CAWSVDSSGNTIYF.

In this sample, this clone turned up a few times. The chain employs TRBV5-4 and TRBJ1-1; 10 bases align to TRBD1. V gave up 0 bases and J gave up 4 bases; unmatched junction bases: 3. Germline assignment: CDR1 SGHNT and CDR2 YYREEE (reference sequence). The CDR3 has 15 amino acids. CDR3 residues: CASSLARTGGTEAFF. In DNA, the CDR3 is TGTGCCAGCAGCTTGGCCCGGACAGGGGGCACTGAAGCTTTCTTT.

V is TRBV27 and J is TRBJ2-5, with TRBD2 identical over 7 bases. The CDR3 extends over 16 amino acids. Trimming removed 5 bases from V and 0 bases from J; junction bases left unmatched: 9. CDR1 is MNHEY, CDR2 SMNVEV, per germline (reference sequence). The CDR3 reads CASSPGLVRYQETQYF. The CDR3 coding sequence is TGTGCCAGCAGTCCTGGACTAGTTAGGTACCAAGAGACCCAGTACTTC.

The chain is built from TRBV2 and TRBJ2-5; 7 bases fit TRBD1. Germline CDR1 SNHLY, CDR2 FYNNEI. The CDR3 consists of 15 residues. V lost 3 bases, J lost 5 bases, and 9 bases stayed unmatched. CDR3 loop: CASSDGTDTSETQYF. In DNA form, the CDR3 reads TGTGCCAGCAGTGATGGGACAGACACCTCCGAGACCCAGTACTTC.

The chain carries TRBV30 and TRBJ2-6, with 8 bases matching TRBD1. This CDR3 is built from 15 residues. J was trimmed by 0 bases and V by 2 bases; bases with no gene match: 0. Germline V gives CDR1 GTSNPN, CDR2 SVGIG (reference sequence). The CDR3 DNA reads TGTGCCTGGAGTACAGGGGGCTCTGGGGCCAACGTCCTGACTTTC. This sequence encodes CAWSTGGSGANVLTF.

The V gene is TRBV10-3, the J gene TRBJ2-3; D remains ambiguous. The germline V and J ends were trimmed by 10 bases and 2 bases, with 13 bases remaining between them. Germline V gene lookup returns CDR1 ENHRY and CDR2 SYGVKD. CDR3 length equals 13 residues. CDR3 protein: CANSPENTDTQYF. The CDR3, as DNA: TGTGCCAATTCCCCCGAGAACACAGATACGCAGTATTTT.

J is TRBJ1-2 and V is TRBV6-1; 7 bases are a match to TRBD1. V lost 1 base and J lost 3; bases outside the gene matches: 5. The CDR3 totals 15 residues. Germline CDR1 and CDR2: MNHNS and SASEGT. CDR3 sequence: CASSEDHRGDYGYTF. In DNA, the CDR3 is TGTGCCAGCAGTGAAGATCACAGGGGAGACTATGGCTACACCTTC.

Only a few counts were recorded for this clone. V is TRBV19 and J is TRBJ1-1, with D unresolved. CDR1 is LNHDA and CDR2 is SQIVND in the germline V gene (reference sequence). The CDR3 is 14 residues long. Trimming took off 3 bases at V and 1 base at J, with 9 bases between the two ends. CDR3 nucleotides: TGTGCCAGTAGTATCGCGGGCAAGAACACTGAAGCTTTCTTT. Translating it yields CASSIAGKNTEAFF.